The next 18 T cell receptor beta chains were all read from a single sample in a study of shared clonotypes between healthy human individuals. Generated by immunoSEQ multiplex PCR, the TCRdb table keeps only in-frame clones and is missing some. The table records approximately 740,000 clones, about 91% of them present only once. CD45RO negativity and positive selection for CCR7 defined naive CD8 cells, a population that excluded terminally differentiated effector memory CD45RA+ cells. Sequencing input: naive CD8+ T cells sorted from blood. These receptors were collected from a man aged 25 to 40 in good health.

This chain links TRBV2 with TRBJ2-3; D not resolved. V lost 1 base, J lost 0 bases, and 11 bases lay in between. CDR3 length equals 16 residues. Per germline, CDR1 SNHLY and CDR2 FYNNEI. This CDR3 is CASSEGFAKSTDTQYF. Here the CDR3 DNA reads TGTGCCAGCAGTGAAGGGTTCGCGAAGAGCACAGATACGCAGTATTTT.

This chain links TRBV7-3 with TRBJ2-2; 7 bases fit TRBD2. Germline CDR1 reads SGHTA; CDR2 reads FQGTGA. The CDR3 contains 15 residues. V shed 3 bases and J 6 bases; nucleotides not matched to a gene: 7. CDR3 residues: CASSFSGGPPGELFF. DNA for the CDR3: TGTGCCAGCAGCTTCTCGGGAGGCCCCCCCGGGGAGCTGTTTTTT.

V is TRBV28 and J is TRBJ2-1, with TRBD2 matching 10 bases. The junction had 13 bases not matched to a gene; V was cut back by 11 bases and J by 9 bases. Germline V gene data show CDR1 as MDHEN and CDR2 as SYDVKM. The CDR3 sequence is 14 residues long. The DNA of the CDR3 is TGTGCCGGCGGCCTAGCGGGAGATGCCGGTGAGCAGTTCTTC. Amino acids: CAGGLAGDAGEQFF. The whole variable domain, remainder taken from reference TRBV28 and TRBJ2-1, is DVKVTQSSRYLVKRTGEKVFLECVQDMDHENMFWYRQDPGLGLRLIYFSYDVKMKEKGDIPEGYSVSREKKERFSLILESASTNQTSMYLCAGGLAGDAGEQFFGPGTRLTVL.

The rearrangement joins TRBV19 to TRBJ2-5; D might be TRBD1 or TRBD2, each matching 7 bases. This CDR3 region has 14 residues. Germline-derived CDR1 and CDR2 are LNHDA and SQIVND (reference sequence). Trimming shortened V by 3 bases and J by 5 bases, and 13 bases separated the two germline ends. The CDR3 DNA is TGTGCCAGTAGTATCGGGACAGCGGGGGAGACCCAGTACTTC. It encodes CASSIGTAGETQYF. Together with reference TRBV19 and TRBJ2-5, the CDR3 gives the full variable domain: DGGITQSPKYLFRKEGQNVTLSCEQNLNHDAMYWYRQDPGQGLRLIYYSQIVNDFQKGDIAEGYSVSREKKESFPLTVTSAQKNPTAFYLCASSIGTAGETQYFGPGTRLLVL.

The chain uses TRBV5-4 and TRBJ2-7, with 10 bases aligning to TRBD2. Germline V gives CDR1 SGHNT, CDR2 YYREEE (reference sequence). Trimming removed 1 base from V and 4 bases from J; junction bases left unmatched: 14. The CDR3 length is 18 residues. The CDR3 region is CASSLWLAGAFQSYEQYF. CDR3 coding DNA: TGTGCCAGCAGCTTGTGGCTAGCGGGAGCTTTTCAGTCGTACGAGCAGTACTTC.

V usage is TRBV6-1 and J usage is TRBJ1-5; TRBD1 matches 8 bases. The CDR3 has 16 residues. V lost 6 bases to trimming and J lost 6 bases; unmatched junction nucleotides: 13. Germline CDR1 reads MNHNS; CDR2 reads SASEGT. The CDR3 nucleotides read TGTGCCAGCAGCGAATCGGACAGGGCGGGGTTTCAGCCCCAGCATTTT. Protein product: CASSESDRAGFQPQHF.

This chain links TRBV7-8 with TRBJ2-3; TRBD2 agrees at 8 bases. V lost 3 bases to trimming and J lost 2 bases; unmatched junction nucleotides: 7. The germline V gene encodes CDR1 SGHVS and CDR2 FQNEAQ. CDR3 length equals 16 residues. CDR3: CASSLYERGITDTQYF. The CDR3 bases are TGTGCCAGCAGCTTGTACGAGCGGGGGATCACAGATACGCAGTATTTT.

The chain recombines TRBV4-3 with TRBJ2-1, with D perhaps given as TRBD1 or TRBD2 (6 bases each). CDR1 is LGHNA, CDR2 YSLEER, per germline. This CDR3 region has 13 residues. The V end lost 1 base, the J end lost 8 bases, and 9 bases lay between the germline ends. The DNA for the CDR3 is TGCGCCAGCAGCCAAGGGAGGGGGGATGAGCAGTTCTTC. This sequence encodes CASSQGRGDEQFF.

The chain joins TRBV5-1 to TRBJ2-7; a possible D gene is TRBD2 (6 bases). Germline-derived CDR1 and CDR2 are SGHRS and YFSETQ. V lost 4 bases to trimming and J lost 4 bases, with 15 bases between them. The CDR3 length is 14 residues. DNA for the CDR3: TGCGCCAGCAGCCACGGGACTGTGCAATACGAGCAGTACTTC. Protein: CASSHGTVQYEQYF.

The chain combines TRBV29-1 with TRBJ1-2; 7 nucleotides line up with TRBD1. Unmatched junction bases numbered 2, after V lost 3 bases and J lost 4 bases. The CDR3 contains 12 residues. Per the germline V gene, CDR1 is SQVTM and CDR2 is ANQGSEA. CDR3 sequence: CSVDSGGYGYTF. In nucleotides, the CDR3 is TGCAGCGTTGATTCAGGGGGCTATGGCTACACCTTC.

This clone was counted once. V is TRBV4-3 and J is TRBJ2-3, with 11 bases matching TRBD2. The CDR3 loop spans 18 amino acids. The germline V gene has CDR1 LGHNA and CDR2 YSLEER. The trim removed 1 base at V and 2 bases at J, leaving 8 bases unmatched. CDR3 protein: CASSQAIAGGPFTDTQYF. The CDR3 DNA reads as TGCGCCAGCAGCCAAGCAATAGCGGGAGGGCCTTTCACAGATACGCAGTATTTT.

CDR3: CASSLSAAGLNTEAFF. The CDR3 region has the DNA TGTGCCAGCAGTTTATCCGCAGCAGGGTTGAACACTGAAGCTTTCTTT. The J gene is TRBJ1-1, the V gene TRBV27, with TRBD1 as a possible D gene (5 bases). The CDR3 extends over 16 amino acids. Germline V lookup: CDR1 MNHEY, CDR2 SMNVEV (reference sequence). The V end lost 0 bases, the J end lost 0 bases, and 11 bases lay between the germline ends.

The chain recombines TRBV7-8 with TRBJ1-3; 7 positions agree with TRBD1. The CDR3 has 17 amino acids. The germline V gene has CDR1 SGHVS and CDR2 FQNEAQ. V shed 5 bases and J 3 bases; nucleotides not matched to a gene: 13. CDR3 in DNA: TGTGCCAGCAGCCGTAGAGGGGGCGCGGGATATGGAAACACCATATATTTT. This gives the protein CASSRRGGAGYGNTIYF.

This rearrangement joins TRBV4-3 to TRBJ2-1; D call uncertain. There are 15 residues in the CDR3. Germline-derived CDR1 and CDR2 are LGHNA and YSLEER. Trimming removed 1 base from V and 8 bases from J, with 15 bases in between. This chain's CDR3 is CASSQGEGFMHEQFF. The DNA for the CDR3 is TGCGCCAGCAGCCAAGGGGAAGGGTTTATGCATGAGCAGTTCTTC.

The chain carries TRBV7-6 and TRBJ2-5; the D gene is possibly TRBD2 (6 bases). Germline CDR1 SGHVS, CDR2 FNYEAQ. The CDR3 has 15 amino acids. Trimming removed 1 base from V and 5 bases from J, with 14 bases in between. Written as DNA, the CDR3 is TGTGCCAGCAGCTTAGTTGCAGAACGGGGGGAGACCCAGTACTTC. Translation gives CASSLVAERGETQYF.

V is TRBV7-9 and J is TRBJ2-7; D is perhaps TRBD1 or TRBD2 (5 bases each). Trimming removed 11 bases at V and 5 bases at J, with 22 bases between. CDR1 and CDR2 (germline): SEHNR, FQNEAQ (reference sequence). The CDR3 is 14 residues long. The CDR3: CAGGMGEVFNEQYF. The DNA for the CDR3 is TGTGCCGGTGGTATGGGGGAAGTCTTTAACGAGCAGTACTTC.

CDR3 DNA: TGCGCCAGCAGCTTGGAGGGTCTAGTTTTAGATACGCAGTATTTT. It translates to CASSLEGLVLDTQYF. The chain carries TRBV5-1 and TRBJ2-3, with no clear D. The germline gives CDR1 SGHRS, CDR2 YFSETQ. V lost 0 bases and J lost 5, with 13 bases in between. The CDR3 is made up of 15 amino acids.

V usage is TRBV2 and J usage is TRBJ2-1, with TRBD1 identical over 8 bases. Losses at the gene ends were 4 bases for V and 0 bases for J; bases not matched to a gene: 8. The CDR3 loop spans 17 amino acids. Germline lookup yields CDR1 SNHLY and CDR2 FYNNEI. The CDR3 is CASSGGSGTGSYNEQFF. The CDR3 DNA follows: TGTGCCAGCAGTGGGGGCTCCGGGACAGGCTCCTACAATGAGCAGTTCTTC.